These 30 T cell receptor beta chains came from one sample sequenced in a study of shared clonotypes between healthy human individuals (TCRdb year 2020). Libraries were made using the immunoSEQ multiplex PCR assay. TCRdb re-hosts the immuneACCESS table, in-frame sequences only. Its copies lack some clones; in the studies checked, an unresolved V gene accounts for under half of them, and the cause for the rest is not known. Within this sample are 2.3 million or so clones, with more than 85% of them counted one time only. 0.39% of the sample is taken by the ten largest. The sample comprised naive CD4+ T cells from PBMCs. The cell subset or site label corresponds to: CD45RA+ positively selected. The receptors were gathered from a man aged 18 to 35 in good health. Some clones in this sample may be carry-over from other donors' samples.

This chain links TRBV4-3 with TRBJ2-7, with unresolved D. Germline loops: CDR1 LGHNA, CDR2 YSLEER. V was cut by 4 bases and J by 3 bases, with 7 bases left in between. This CDR3 region has 12 residues. The CDR3 reads CASSRWGYEQYF. The CDR3 coding sequence is TGCGCCAGCAGCCGTTGGGGCTACGAGCAGTACTTC.

J is TRBJ1-2 and V is TRBV20-1, with D unresolved. Germline loops: CDR1 DFQATT, CDR2 SNEGSKA (reference sequence). Trimming pared 5 bases from V and 7 bases from J, leaving 11 bases between. This CDR3 contains 11 residues. CDR3 sequence (DNA): TGCAGTGCTCGGAATCGGAGTGGCTACACCTTC. This codes for CSARNRSGYTF.

This chain joins TRBV7-2 and TRBJ2-7; D remains ambiguous. CDR1 is SGHTA and CDR2 is FQGNSA in the germline V gene. CDR3 length: 13 residues. Trimming shortened V by 5 bases and J by 3 bases, and 11 bases separated the two germline ends. CDR3 DNA sequence: TGTGCCAGCAGCCTCCGCTGGATCTACGAGCAGTACTTC. Its translation is CASSLRWIYEQYF. Combining the CDR3 with reference TRBV7-2 and TRBJ2-7 gives the whole variable domain GAGVSQSPSNKVTEKGKDVELRCDPISGHTALYWYRQSLGQGLEFLIYFQGNSAPDKSGLPSDRFSAERTGGSVSTLTIQRTQQEDSAVYLCASSLRWIYEQYFGPGTRLTVT.

The rearrangement uses TRBV27 and TRBJ1-2, with no clear D. In germline, CDR1 is MNHEY, CDR2 SMNVEV (reference sequence). The CDR3 length is 15 residues. V shed 3 bases and J shed 3 bases, with 14 bases lying between them. In DNA, the CDR3 is TGTGCCAGCAGTTTCTCGGGGAAGGCGGACTATGGCTACACCTTC. It encodes CASSFSGKADYGYTF.

This sequence joins TRBV9 and TRBJ1-1; possible D gene TRBD1, 5 bases. There are 15 residues in the CDR3. In germline, CDR1 is SGDLS, CDR2 YYNGEE. Trimming removed 0 bases at V and 3 bases at J, with 12 bases between. CDR3 DNA sequence: TGTGCCAGCAGCGTAGGCACAGGCGCCCACACTGAAGCTTTCTTT. Translated, it gives CASSVGTGAHTEAFF. Combining the CDR3 with reference TRBV9 and TRBJ1-1 gives the whole variable domain DSGVTQTPKHLITATGQRVTLRCSPRSGDLSVYWYQQSLDQGLQFLIQYYNGEERAKGNILERFSAQQFPDLHSELNLSSLELGDSALYFCASSVGTGAHTEAFFGQGTRLTVV.

The chain joins TRBV6-5 to TRBJ1-1; no reliable D call. CDR1 and CDR2 from the germline V gene are MNHEY and SVGAGI. The CDR3 is 15 amino acids. V gave up 0 bases and J gave up 1 base, with 9 bases separating them. CDR3 in amino acids: CASSYSGVKNTEAFF. DNA of the CDR3: TGTGCCAGCAGTTACTCCGGGGTTAAGAACACTGAAGCTTTCTTT.

The chain carries TRBV4-3 and TRBJ2-2; D is perhaps TRBD2 (7 bases). V lost 0 bases and J lost 1, with 24 bases in between. The CDR3 is made up of 21 amino acids. Germline values: CDR1 LGHNA, CDR2 YSLEER. The CDR3 sequence is CASSQDPPRGADVGNTGELFF. Written as DNA, the CDR3 is TGCGCCAGCAGCCAAGATCCCCCCCGGGGGGCGGATGTCGGGAACACCGGGGAGCTGTTTTTT.

J is TRBJ2-1 and V is TRBV7-9; D is possibly TRBD1 (6 bases). In germline, CDR1 is SEHNR, CDR2 FQNEAQ (reference sequence). The CDR3 is 15 amino acids. Trimming stripped 8 bases from V and 3 bases from J, with 17 bases between. The CDR3 spells CASQLNRVGYNEQFF. The CDR3 coding sequence is TGTGCCAGCCAACTAAACAGGGTGGGCTACAATGAGCAGTTCTTC.

Here the CDR3 DNA reads TGTGCCAGCAGCCGGGGCGGGGGCGGCGGCAATCAGCCCCAGCATTTT. Translating gives CASSRGGGGGNQPQHF. V gene TRBV5-4 combines with J gene TRBJ1-5, with a possible D match to TRBD1 (6 bases). Trimming removed 4 bases from V and 2 bases from J, with 16 bases in between. This CDR3 comprises 16 residues. In germline, CDR1 is SGHNT, CDR2 YYREEE (reference sequence).

This chain links TRBV10-3 with TRBJ1-2, with 7 nucleotides matching TRBD1. CDR3 size: 14 residues. Trimming at V came to 5 bases and at J to 2 bases, leaving 5 bases not matched to a gene. Germline V CDR1 and CDR2: ENHRY, SYGVKD. The CDR3 reads CAISRDRENYGYTF. CDR3 coding DNA: TGTGCCATCAGTCGCGACAGGGAGAACTATGGCTACACCTTC.

V and J are TRBV7-9 and TRBJ2-2; tentatively, D is TRBD1 (6 bases). The CDR3 totals 15 residues. Trimming pared 6 bases from V and 5 bases from J, leaving 16 bases between. The V gene's germline CDR1 is SEHNR and CDR2 FQNEAQ (reference sequence). The CDR3 bases are TGTGCCAGCAGGCCCGACAGGTCTGTGACCGGGGAGCTGTTTTTT. The encoded protein is CASRPDRSVTGELFF.

J is TRBJ2-3 and V is TRBV5-1; 7 bases match TRBD2. V shed 5 bases and J 0 bases; nucleotides not matched to a gene: 15. This CDR3 is 18 amino acids long. Germline CDR1 is SGHRS and CDR2 is YFSETQ. This CDR3 reads CASSEGLSSLASTDTQYF. For the CDR3, the DNA is TGCGCCAGCAGTGAGGGACTAAGCTCACTTGCTAGCACAGATACGCAGTATTTT.

The rearrangement links TRBV10-3 to TRBJ1-2, with 9 bases fitting TRBD1. Germline values: CDR1 ENHRY, CDR2 SYGVKD. J lost 4 bases, V lost 4 bases, and 7 bases had no gene match. This CDR3 has 15 residues. CDR3 sequence reads: CAISVTGGLSYGYTF. The CDR3 nucleotides are TGTGCCATCAGTGTAACAGGGGGCTTGAGCTATGGCTACACCTTC.

This clone occurred once. This chain links TRBV11-2 with TRBJ1-5; 12 bases agree with TRBD1. CDR3 length: 16 residues. J lost 5 bases, V lost 3 bases, and 5 bases had no gene match. Germline assignment: CDR1 SGHAT and CDR2 FQNNGV. Here the CDR3 DNA reads TGTGCCAGCAGCTTGAGGGGGGACAGGGGGCATCAGCCCCAGCATTTT. Protein: CASSLRGDRGHQPQHF.

The chain is built from TRBV4-1 and TRBJ2-7; 11 bases are a match to TRBD2. The germline CDR1 and CDR2 sequences are MGHRA and YSYEKL. J was trimmed by 4 bases and V by 4 bases; bases with no gene match: 9. The CDR3 spans 16 residues. The CDR3 DNA reads as TGCGCCAGCAGCCTAAGCGTGGGACTAGCGGCATACGAGCAGTACTTC. Residues: CASSLSVGLAAYEQYF.

The J gene is TRBJ2-5, the V gene TRBV7-6; perhaps TRBD1 as D (5 bases). The germline V gene has CDR1 SGHVS and CDR2 FNYEAQ. The CDR3 runs to 15 residues. Trimming removed 5 bases from V and 5 bases from J, with 18 bases in between. The DNA of the CDR3 is TGTGCCAGCAGCCCGAACAGGATTTCACAGGAGACCCAGTACTTC. This codes for CASSPNRISQETQYF.

Note on this clone: With a much larger clone just one base away, this may be a read error. This chain joins TRBV7-8 and TRBJ1-3, with D unresolved. This CDR3 region has 12 residues. With 0 bases removed from V and 4 bases from J, the gap between germline ends came to 1 base. The germline gives CDR1 SGHVS, CDR2 FQNEAQ. This CDR3 reads CASSLAGNTIYF. CDR3 sequence (DNA): TGTGCCAGCAGCTTAGCCGGAAACACCATATATTTT.

The DNA of the CDR3 is TGTGCCAGCAGGCTGACAGCTTACGAGCAGTACTTC. This translates into CASRLTAYEQYF. This rearrangement joins TRBV28 to TRBJ2-7; D is possibly TRBD1 (5 bases). V lost 6 bases and J lost 4, with 10 bases in between. CDR3 length equals 12 residues. Germline V gene lookup returns CDR1 MDHEN and CDR2 SYDVKM.

This chain uses TRBV5-4 with TRBJ1-1; possible D gene TRBD1, 5 bases. The CDR3 sequence is 12 residues long. Trimming shortened V by 0 bases and J by 11 bases, and 11 bases separated the two germline ends. Germline V CDR1 and CDR2: SGHNT, YYREEE (reference sequence). The CDR3 loop reads CASSLGGVSAFF. The CDR3 coding sequence is TGTGCCAGCAGCTTGGGGGGGGTGTCGGCTTTCTTT.

This clone came up once. The V call is TRBV7-6, the J call TRBJ2-7; D gene uncertain. CDR3 size: 15 residues. Trimming left V 1 base short and J 2 bases short, with 12 bases between. Germline V gene lookup returns CDR1 SGHVS and CDR2 FNYEAQ. The CDR3 loop reads CASSLGRTATYEQYF. The CDR3 DNA sequence: TGTGCCAGCAGCTTAGGCCGGACGGCGACCTACGAGCAGTACTTC.

V is TRBV2 and J is TRBJ2-2; 8 bases align to TRBD1. From germline, CDR1 is SNHLY and CDR2 FYNNEI. This CDR3 has 15 amino acids. J gave up 3 bases and V 6 bases, and 6 bases lay outside the gene matches. The CDR3 DNA sequence: TGTGCCAGCAGGATTAACAGGGGGGACACCGGGGAGCTGTTTTTT. Amino acid sequence: CASRINRGDTGELFF.

V and J are TRBV7-3 and TRBJ2-3, with 9 bases matching TRBD1. CDR3 length: 16 amino acids. J was trimmed by 4 bases and V by 5 bases; bases with no gene match: 10. Germline V gene lookup returns CDR1 SGHTA and CDR2 FQGTGA. CDR3 protein: CASSKPGQGVPDTQYF. The CDR3 DNA reads TGTGCCAGCAGCAAGCCGGGACAGGGAGTCCCAGATACGCAGTATTTT. Based on the CDR3 plus reference TRBV7-3 and TRBJ2-3, the full variable domain is GAGVSQTPSNKVTEKGKYVELRCDPISGHTALYWYRQSLGQGPEFLIYFQGTGAADDSGLPNDRFFAVRPEGSVSTLKIQRTERGDSAVYLCASSKPGQGVPDTQYFGPGTRLTVL.

A note on this clone: The same CDR3 arises from other DNA sequences in this sample as well. The rearrangement joins TRBV6-5 to TRBJ2-5; D uncertain. Trimming cost V 8 bases and J 0 bases, with 4 bases left between them. The germline gives CDR1 MNHEY, CDR2 SVGAGI. This CDR3 contains 11 residues. CDR3: CASRYQETQYF. The DNA of the CDR3 is TGTGCCAGCCGATACCAAGAGACCCAGTACTTC.

In its sample, this clone was seen once. V and J are TRBV28 and TRBJ1-5, with TRBD1 as a possible D gene (6 bases). This CDR3 has 18 residues. The germline CDR1 and CDR2 sequences are MDHEN and SYDVKM. V dropped 5 bases and J dropped 1 base, with 21 bases sitting between them. The CDR3 coding sequence is TGTGCCAGCAGTCTCCTCGTGGGGGCCCCTAGGAGCAATCAGCCCCAGCATTTT. Amino acid sequence: CASSLLVGAPRSNQPQHF. Full variable domain (missing parts from reference TRBV28 and TRBJ1-5): DVKVTQSSRYLVKRTGEKVFLECVQDMDHENMFWYRQDPGLGLRLIYFSYDVKMKEKGDIPEGYSVSREKKERFSLILESASTNQTSMYLCASSLLVGAPRSNQPQHFGDGTRLSIL.

About this clone itself: This same CDR3 is encoded by further DNA sequences in the sample. The J gene is TRBJ2-3, the V gene TRBV9; 10 nucleotides line up with TRBD2. This CDR3 spans 16 amino acids. Germline-derived CDR1 and CDR2 are SGDLS and YYNGEE. Germline trimming cut 4 bases from V and 1 base from J; bases unmatched to any gene: 6. The CDR3 spells CASSPRTSGGTDTQYF. CDR3 bases: TGTGCCAGCAGCCCTCGGACTAGCGGAGGCACAGATACGCAGTATTTT.

The CDR3 protein is CASSPLRLGAYEQYF. CDR3 nucleotide sequence: TGTGCCAGCTCACCACTACGGTTAGGAGCCTACGAGCAGTACTTC. The chain links TRBV18 to TRBJ2-7; D remains unclear. The CDR3 runs 15 residues. Germline CDR1 and CDR2: KGHSH and LQKENI. V lost 1 base to trimming and J lost 2 bases, with 12 bases between them.

On this clone: The same CDR3 can be traced to other DNA sequences in this sample. The CDR3 sequence is CASSPVGSSYEQYF. The CDR3, as DNA: TGTGCCAGCTCACCAGTCGGGAGCTCCTACGAGCAGTACTTC. The chain carries TRBV18 and TRBJ2-7; D is possibly TRBD2 (6 bases). Germline V lookup: CDR1 KGHSH, CDR2 LQKENI. This CDR3 region has 14 residues. V was clipped by 2 bases and J by 0 bases, with 8 bases between them.

V and J are TRBV28 and TRBJ2-2; D is ambiguous. The CDR3 contains 15 residues. Trimming shortened V by 6 bases and J by 3 bases, and 14 bases separated the two germline ends. Per germline, CDR1 MDHEN and CDR2 SYDVKM. The CDR3, as DNA: TGTGCCAGCAGCCCCCAGGCGGCCTACACCGGGGAGCTGTTTTTT. It translates to CASSPQAAYTGELFF.

The J gene is TRBJ2-7, the V gene TRBV28, with 10 positions matching TRBD2. This CDR3 has 14 residues. CDR1 is MDHEN and CDR2 is SYDVKM in the germline V gene. The V gene end was trimmed by 7 bases and the J gene end by 5 bases; junction bases not matched to a gene: 8. CDR3 protein: CASTSSGSFHEQYF. The CDR3 nucleotides read TGTGCCAGCACCTCTAGCGGGAGTTTCCACGAGCAGTACTTC. Combining the CDR3 with reference TRBV28 and TRBJ2-7 gives the whole variable domain DVKVTQSSRYLVKRTGEKVFLECVQDMDHENMFWYRQDPGLGLRLIYFSYDVKMKEKGDIPEGYSVSREKKERFSLILESASTNQTSMYLCASTSSGSFHEQYFGPGTRLTVT.

The V and J genes are TRBV2 and TRBJ2-5; 11 nucleotides agree with TRBD2. V lost 5 bases to trimming and J lost 4 bases; unmatched junction nucleotides: 9. In germline, CDR1 is SNHLY, CDR2 FYNNEI. This CDR3 is 16 amino acids long. CDR3 DNA sequence: TGTGCCAGCAGTTTAATACTAGCGGGAGAACTAGAGACCCAGTACTTC. Its translation is CASSLILAGELETQYF.